This TCR beta chain was captured by sequencing in a study of cytomegalovirus exposure and HLA in healthy donors (dated by TCRdb to 2017 to 2019). At the level of the whole study: The 500 to 800 repertoires of the first cohort and the roughly 120 validation repertoires were produced on the same platform, according to a later analysis. The study was designed to test whether signatures of past pathogen exposure could be identified by cataloging public T cell receptors. A separate validation cohort of roughly 110 different subjects was used in addition to the roughly 700-subject first cohort. The study combined high-throughput TCR immunosequencing, statistical association of individual TCRs with disease status, and machine learning to predict cytomegalovirus infection status.

Comments on this clone: Its target antigen remains unknown. No base quality information exists; no much larger clone differs at one position.

Library generation was performed with the immunoSEQ multiplex PCR assay. Regarding the original processing steps: A statistical classification framework was built to diagnose cytomegalovirus status from the catalog of TCR beta chain sequences. TCRdb's version of the immuneACCESS table is confined to in-frame rearrangements and falls short of the full clone set. An unresolved V gene accounts for under half of the shortfall where checked; the remainder is of unknown origin. V, J and clone size reflect that table, while D and trimming were determined from the DNA. The sample contains 150,000 or so clones, less than 95% of them found a single time. Of the sample, 1.5% to 2% falls within the top ten clones. Separate from the roughly 650-subject first cohort, the validation cohort of 95 to 150 subjects was the group to which the donors belonged. Study-wide conclusions, independent of this receptor: Most TCR sequences were seen in very few donors, while some public TCRs were found in many individuals. The validation cohort had no HLA typing available for a later analysis, so co-occurrence within that cohort was assessed over all 130 or so repertoires. In vitro tests confirmed that a few of the cytomegalovirus-associated TCR beta chains recognize cytomegalovirus antigens. In the study, 150 to 200 TCR beta chains were listed as associated with cytomegalovirus. Of the cluster scores, roughly 93% were above 0 in a later analysis, which found that TCRs clustered in the first cohort also tended to co-occur in the 95 to 150 validation repertoires. According to the authors, the approach could potentially be generalized to other disease states and immunological phenotypes. In both the original and validation cohorts, the classifier was reported to diagnose cytomegalovirus status with high specificity and sensitivity.

Per the germline V gene, KGHSH is the CDR1 and LQKENI is the CDR2. Including the terminal cysteine and phenylalanine, the CDR3 comprises 12 residues. Just the 36-base CDR3 DNA is kept, in frame starting at base 1. V was cut back by 4 bases and J by 8 bases, leaving a gap of 11 bases between them. In this chain, TRBV18 is recombined with TRBJ1-2, with the D gene not confidently named. Specimen: PBMCs. This receptor was identified in a man between 18 and 35 years old in good health and CMV-seropositive. The encoded CDR3 is CASSLPGSGYTF. The nucleotide sequence reads as follows: TGTGCCAGCTCACTCCCGGGAAGCGGCTACACCTTC.